This T cell receptor (beta chain) was identified in a study of T cell changes during pregnancy in multiple sclerosis. TCRdb keeps only in-frame clones here, not all; method: immunoSEQ multiplex PCR. The sample consists of tens of thousands of clones, 85% to 95% of them appearing once. CDR1 LGHNA and CDR2 YNFKEQ come from the germline V gene. V lost 0 bases to trimming and J lost 6 bases, with 18 bases between them. This CDR3 has 16 amino acids. The specimen was peripheral blood, collected in the third trimester of pregnancy. V usage is TRBV4-2 and J usage is TRBJ2-7, with D perhaps TRBD1 (6 bases). The TCR originated in a female donor in good health, enrolled as a control in a pregnancy study. In DNA form, the CDR3 reads TGTGCCAGCAGCCAAGAGGGTGGGCAGGGGATGGGCGAGCAGTACTTC. Translated: CASSQEGGQGMGEQYF.